Given below is one T cell receptor (beta chain) in context. This specimen comes from a study of T cell responses to AZD1222 COVID-19 vaccine. The CDR3 has 15 amino acids. J lost 5 bases, V lost 6 bases, and 6 bases had no gene match. Germline CDR1 SGHVS, CDR2 FQNEAQ. This table comes from immunoSEQ multiplex PCR, and its TCRdb copy is limited to in-frame clones, with some not included. The sample carries almost 70,000 clones, about 80% recorded once. The gene calls are TRBV7-8 and TRBJ1-5; 11 bases are shared with TRBD1. The sequence derives from an adult who received the AZD1222 COVID-19 vaccine. Sequencing was performed on peripheral blood, taken 28 days after the second AZD1222 dose. The CDR3 protein is CASSPGQGGHQPQHF. The DNA of the CDR3 is TGTGCCAGCAGTCCGGGACAGGGGGGTCATCAGCCCCAGCATTTT.